The 21 T cell receptor beta chains below come from one sample, sequenced in a study of blood T cell repertoires in COVID-19. The protocol was immunoSEQ multiplex PCR, while the TCRdb copy is restricted to in-frame clones and leaves out a portion. The sample has 95,000 to 110,000 clones; roughly nine tenths are singletons. The material sequenced was peripheral blood. The receptors originated from a human donor in a cohort sampled during active COVID-19.

J is TRBJ1-5 and V is TRBV7-2; no firm D call. The CDR3 extends over 14 amino acids. Germline values: CDR1 SGHTA, CDR2 FQGNSA. Trimming took off 1 base at V and 4 bases at J, with 8 bases between the two ends. The CDR3 coding sequence is TGTGCCAGCAGCTTAGATGCGTTAAATCAGCCCCAGCATTTT. It encodes CASSLDALNQPQHF.

This clone was detected only a few times. J is TRBJ2-1 and V is TRBV15; TRBD2 agrees at 12 bases. Germline V lookup: CDR1 LNHNV, CDR2 YYDKDF (reference sequence). This CDR3 is built from 15 residues. Trimming took 3 bases from V and 5 from J; bases not matched to a gene: 2. This CDR3 is CATSRGLAGNNEQFF. The CDR3 DNA follows: TGTGCCACCAGCAGGGGACTAGCGGGTAACAATGAGCAGTTCTTC.

In this sample, this clone turned up a few times. The rearrangement links TRBV14 to TRBJ2-7, with 14 bases identical to TRBD2. Germline assignment: CDR1 SGHDN and CDR2 FVKESK. This CDR3 spans 17 amino acids. With 6 bases clipped from V and 2 bases from J, the junction kept 9 bases outside the gene matches. In DNA, the CDR3 is TGTGCCAGCAGTCAGAGGACTAGCGGGAGGATCACCTACGAGCAGTACTTC. Translated: CASSQRTSGRITYEQYF.

CDR3 sequence reads: CASSPLQGNYGYTF. CDR3 DNA: TGTGCCAGCTCACCATTGCAGGGAAACTATGGCTACACCTTC. The V gene is TRBV18, the J gene TRBJ1-2; possibly TRBD1 for D (5 bases). This CDR3 spans 14 amino acids. The germline V gene encodes CDR1 KGHSH and CDR2 LQKENI. Trimming stripped 2 bases from V and 2 bases from J, with 9 bases between.

This chain connects TRBV5-4 to TRBJ2-5; TRBD1 might be the D (6 bases). Deletions cut 5 bases from V and 4 bases from J, with 12 bases between. CDR3 length equals 13 residues. The germline gives CDR1 SGHNT, CDR2 YYREEE (reference sequence). Here the CDR3 DNA reads TGTGCCAGCAGTCCTACAGGGCTAGAGACCCAGTACTTC. Residues: CASSPTGLETQYF. Variable domain in full (rest from reference TRBV5-4 and TRBJ2-5): ETGVTQSPTHLIKTRGQQVTLRCSSQSGHNTVSWYQQALGQGPQFIFQYYREEENGRGNFPPRFSGLQFPNYSSELNVNALELDDSALYLCASSPTGLETQYFGPGTRLLVL.

The chain joins TRBV2 to TRBJ2-1; 10 positions match TRBD1. CDR3 length equals 13 residues. CDR1 SNHLY and CDR2 FYNNEI come from the germline V gene. With 5 bases clipped from V and 15 bases from J, the junction kept 10 bases outside the gene matches. Here the CDR3 reads CASSRQGAMLGFF. DNA for the CDR3: TGTGCCAGCAGTCGACAGGGGGCGATGCTCGGGTTCTTC.

The chain has TRBV28 and TRBJ2-7; D not resolved. The CDR3 consists of 13 residues. Germline V gives CDR1 MDHEN, CDR2 SYDVKM. V gave up 8 bases and J gave up 5 bases, with 16 bases separating them. The CDR3 reads CASHSGFPDEQYF. CDR3 coding DNA: TGTGCCAGCCACTCAGGATTCCCCGACGAGCAGTACTTC.

The J gene is TRBJ1-5, the V gene TRBV19, with 9 bases lining up with TRBD1. J lost 4 bases, V lost 4 bases, and 8 bases had no gene match. Per the germline V gene, CDR1 is LNHDA and CDR2 is SQIVND (reference sequence). The CDR3 has 16 residues. CDR3 loop: CASSTGTGQRNQPQHF. CDR3 nucleotide sequence: TGTGCCAGTAGTACCGGGACAGGGCAAAGAAATCAGCCCCAGCATTTT.

CDR3 nucleotides: TGCAGCGTTGGCCAGTACGATCAGCCCCAGCATTTT. Translating gives CSVGQYDQPQHF. This rearrangement joins TRBV29-1 to TRBJ1-5; D ambiguous. The V gene lost 4 bases and the J gene lost 5 bases, with 9 bases spanning the gap. This CDR3 comprises 12 residues. Germline loops: CDR1 SQVTM, CDR2 ANQGSEA.

The chain recombines TRBV4-2 with TRBJ2-2, with TRBD1 as a possible D gene (7 bases). Germline values: CDR1 LGHNA, CDR2 YNFKEQ. V was shortened by 0 bases and J by 5 bases, with 19 bases between the two germline ends. This CDR3 is built from 18 residues. This chain's CDR3 is CASSQDGENRGGTGELFF. CDR3 DNA sequence: TGTGCCAGCAGCCAAGATGGGGAGAACAGGGGAGGAACCGGGGAGCTGTTTTTT.

The J gene is TRBJ1-3, the V gene TRBV5-4; no clear D gene. Per the germline V gene, CDR1 is SGHNT and CDR2 is YYREEE (reference sequence). The CDR3 sequence is 17 residues long. V was cut by 0 bases and J by 0 bases, with 13 bases left in between. CDR3 sequence: CASSLAAGSSSGNTIYF. The DNA of the CDR3 is TGTGCCAGCAGCTTGGCCGCGGGGTCGAGCTCTGGAAACACCATATATTTT.

V and J are TRBV5-1 and TRBJ2-3, with D possibly TRBD2 on 6 matching bases. This CDR3 is built from 18 residues. Trimming took 4 bases from V and 1 from J, leaving 22 bases between them. Per the germline V gene, CDR1 is SGHRS and CDR2 is YFSETQ. The CDR3 region has the DNA TGCGCCAGCAGCCCGACCGGTTTGGCGGGACCAGGCACAGATACGCAGTATTTT. Translation: CASSPTGLAGPGTDTQYF.

This rearrangement joins TRBV28 to TRBJ2-7; unclear D gene. CDR3 size: 14 residues. Trimming pared 5 bases from V and 2 bases from J, leaving 13 bases between. Germline V gives CDR1 MDHEN, CDR2 SYDVKM. The CDR3 sequence is CASSPVFLAYEQYF. CDR3 nucleotides: TGTGCCAGCAGTCCAGTTTTCCTGGCCTACGAGCAGTACTTC.

The genes are TRBV7-2 and TRBJ2-7, with D uncertain. The V end was cut by 0 bases, the J end by 2 bases, with 5 bases between. Germline-derived CDR1 and CDR2 are SGHTA and FQGNSA. This CDR3 is 13 amino acids long. The CDR3 DNA follows: TGTGCCAGCAGCTTAGCTGAGACCTACGAGCAGTACTTC. This translates into CASSLAETYEQYF.

This chain uses TRBV5-5 with TRBJ2-7; a weak D match, TRBD2 (6 bases). The germline V and J ends were trimmed by 4 bases and 1 base, with 12 bases remaining between them. This CDR3 contains 14 residues. Germline assignment: CDR1 SGHKS and CDR2 YYEKEE (reference sequence). The CDR3 coding sequence is TGTGCCAGCAGCGCCGCTGGGGGGTCCTACGAGCAGTACTTC. Protein sequence: CASSAAGGSYEQYF.

This clone was observed once. The chain recombines TRBV7-8 with TRBJ1-1, with unresolved D. The ends were cut back, 0 bases at V and 5 bases at J, with 13 bases in the middle. In germline, CDR1 is SGHVS, CDR2 FQNEAQ. The CDR3 has 15 amino acids. This CDR3 reads CASSLAATPLTEAFF. The CDR3 DNA reads as TGTGCCAGCAGCTTAGCGGCCACCCCGTTAACTGAAGCTTTCTTT.

The CDR3 protein is CASSRGGGTQETQYF. The CDR3 nucleotides read TGTGCCAGCAGCCGGGGGGGCGGGACGCAAGAGACCCAGTACTTC. The V and J genes are TRBV7-2 and TRBJ2-5; TRBD2 aligns across 8 bases. The germline V gene has CDR1 SGHTA and CDR2 FQGNSA. V lost 5 bases, J lost 2 bases, and 7 bases stayed unmatched. The CDR3 spans 15 residues.

In its sample, this clone was seen a few times. This sequence joins TRBV11-2 and TRBJ1-4; perhaps TRBD1 as D (5 bases). Trimming removed 4 bases from V and 8 bases from J, with 11 bases in between. Germline values: CDR1 SGHAT, CDR2 FQNNGV. The CDR3 has 13 residues. The CDR3 spells CASSSGIREKLFF. In DNA form, the CDR3 reads TGTGCCAGCAGCTCAGGGATTAGGGAAAAACTGTTTTTT.

About this clone: The junction shows a germline mismatch at one end, possibly a read error. The chain carries TRBV25-1 and TRBJ1-2; D uncertain. CDR1 is MGHDK and CDR2 is SYGVNS in the germline V gene. This CDR3 region has 12 residues. DNA for the CDR3: TGTGCCAGCAGTGAAATTGACGGGATTTACAACTTC. It translates to CASSEIDGIYNF.

V usage is TRBV27 and J usage is TRBJ2-7; D not certain. Germline V gene data show CDR1 as MNHEY and CDR2 as SMNVEV (reference sequence). This CDR3 is 13 amino acids long. With 6 bases removed from V and 7 bases from J, the gap between germline ends came to 16 bases. The CDR3 DNA reads as TGTGCCAGCAGCCAAGACTTTACGTATGAGCAGTACTTC. Translated, it gives CASSQDFTYEQYF.

The chain carries TRBV15 and TRBJ2-2; tentative D call: TRBD2 (7 bases). CDR1 and CDR2 from the germline V gene are LNHNV and YYDKDF (reference sequence). V was trimmed by 5 bases and J by 0 bases, leaving 22 bases between them. The CDR3 length is 19 residues. The CDR3 spells CATSPPRGRQAANTGELFF. CDR3 in DNA: TGTGCCACCAGCCCACCGCGGGGGAGACAGGCGGCGAACACCGGGGAGCTGTTTTTT. The entire variable domain, with the rest obtained from reference TRBV15 and TRBJ2-2, is as follows: DAMVIQNPRYQVTQFGKPVTLSCSQTLNHNVMYWYQQKSSQAPKLLFHYYDKDFNNEADTPDNFQSRRPNTSFCFLDIRSPGLGDTAMYLCATSPPRGRQAANTGELFFGEGSRLTVL.